This T cell receptor (beta chain) was recorded in a study of cytomegalovirus exposure and HLA in healthy donors listed by TCRdb under 2017. Regarding the research as a whole: According to an earlier analysis of around 600 of the donors, 200 million or so T cells yielded 100 million or so unique TCR beta sequences and 250 to 350 Gb of sequence data. The study was designed to test whether signatures of past pathogen exposure could be identified by cataloging public T cell receptors. The study combined high-throughput TCR immunosequencing, statistical association of individual TCRs with disease status, and machine learning to predict cytomegalovirus infection status. In a later analysis, previously published TCR beta repertoires from hundreds of donors were re-analyzed and high-resolution HLA genotyping was added so that TCR occurrence patterns could be studied. Of the roughly 400 genotyped donors, approximately 82% fell in the genetic ancestry cluster associated with self-reported Caucasian donors. An earlier analysis of around 580 of the donors used high-throughput TCR beta sequencing to judge whether each TCR beta V gene segment behaved as functional or pseudogenic. Because of strong linkage in the cohort, a handful of DR-DQ haplotypes were treated as single units for association and clustering. Both class I and class II loci were covered by HLA typing, at four-digit resolution. Along with the approximately 700-subject first cohort, a separate validation cohort of roughly 110 different subjects was used. Donor age, sex, ethnicity and CMV serostatus were compiled alongside the repertoire data. All discovery cohort repertoires had been generated using a single sequencing platform. Among some 400 genotyped donors of the cohort, an average of approximately 230,000 unique TCR beta nucleotide sequences were sequenced per donor, roughly a sixth of them non-productive. An early release that covered about 600 HLA-typed donors contained approximately 300 gigabases of sequencing data and tens of millions of unique TCR sequences. Rather than drawing on any new phenotypic data, the later analysis identified candidate immune exposures from TCR beta sequences and the way those sequences occurred across donors. Typing coverage varied by locus: about 620-640 donors for A, B, C, DRB1 and DQB1; under 550 for DQA1; around 570 for DPA1; 450 to 480 for DPB1. A later genetic analysis used genome-wide SNP genotypes for about 65% of the roughly 700 donors, treating that subset as a discovery cohort. The study used immunosequencing to profile the T cell repertoires of more than 650 subjects and linked those repertoires to cytomegalovirus serostatus. Findings and caveats that apply to the study as a whole: An earlier analysis of some 560 of the donors showed that most TCR beta V segments appeared in productive rearrangements either about 90% or about 30% of the time, which broadly matched IMGT annotations. Linkage disequilibrium might explain the correlated functional status among segregating V segments, but an unknown experimental factor could not be excluded. When HLA alleles, especially DR and DQ, strongly co-occurred, attributing TCR associations to individual alleles was difficult. Immune exposure information for the cohort was limited to CMV serostatus. Because the 87-base-pair reads could not distinguish some IMGT-functional V segments, including TRBV6-2 and TRBV6-3, those segments were excluded. The cohort was sequenced for TCR beta chains only, and without alpha or paired-chain data the features that could be detected were limited. A later analysis found that most CMV-associated TCR beta chains appeared HLA-restricted, with HLA associations seemingly driven largely by CMV exposure. In a later analysis, HLA-associated TCR beta chains showed more clonal expansion and lower generation probabilities than non-associated chains that were equally common. The earlier analysis of 450 to 700 of the donors excluded approximately 15 rarely observed V segments, including chromosome 9 orphons, because counts were too low. A further reported finding was that TCR beta sequences accurately predicted the HLA-A and HLA-B alleles for most subjects in the first cohort. Roughly uniform sequencing depth across donors was assumed in presence/absence analyses, although this assumption may not hold. A few of the identified cytomegalovirus-associated TCR beta chains were confirmed in vitro to be specific for cytomegalovirus antigens. A later genetic analysis associated a missense DCLRE1C variant with V-gene and J-gene trimming of TCR beta chains, and an independent cohort replicated the association. A group of highly shared sequence variants was considered likely to be a technical artifact of the sequencing pipeline. According to the authors, the approach could potentially be generalized to other disease states and immunological phenotypes. A total of 164 TCR beta chains were listed by the study as associated with cytomegalovirus. Cytomegalovirus status was reported to be diagnosed by the classifier with high specificity and sensitivity in both the original and validation cohorts. According to a later analysis, parvovirus B19, influenza, CMV and Epstein-Barr virus appeared linked to several top co-occurrence clusters. According to a later genetic analysis, donors in an Asian-associated ancestry cluster had fewer N-insertions in productive TCRs than the approximately 650-donor mean. Because HLA typing was unavailable for some donors at each locus, only the typed subset was used in association tests. At a false discovery rate of 0.05, a later analysis linked approximately 18,000 TCR beta sequences to specific HLA alleles. While some public TCRs were present in many individuals, most TCR sequences turned up only very rarely across donors. In a later analysis, the rate of TCR association differed among HLA loci, with DRB1 alleles having the most associated TCRs and HLA-C alleles having the fewest.

Relative to germline, V is 6 bases shorter and J is 5 bases shorter, with 11 bases between their ends. For CDR1 and CDR2, the germline V gene (reference sequence) lists LNHDA and SQIVND. Taken from cysteine to phenylalanine, the CDR3 has 13 residues. Only the CDR3 DNA is retained, 39 bases long and in frame from the first base. Of note for this clone: The specificity of this receptor is unknown. Base qualities are not provided; no much larger clone lies one nucleotide away.

The receptor library was made with the immunoSEQ multiplex PCR assay. For the multiplex PCR, a mixture combining 60 forward primers for TCR Vbeta segments and 13 reverse primers for TCR Jbeta segments was used. A multiplex PCR assay on genomic DNA amplified the CDR3 region of rearranged TCR beta genes. Amplified TCR beta libraries were sequenced as 87-base-pair reads on the Illumina HiSeq System. On the study's bioinformatics: In a later analysis, some 80 million unique TCR beta chains were counted across the 500 to 700 repertoires, and some 10 million of these chains were shared by at least two donors. Raw reads were error-corrected and collapsed into unique sequences by a nearest-neighbor algorithm in which closely related sequences were merged to remove PCR and sequencing errors. Alignment of CDR3 sequences to IMGT reference sequences was used to assign V, D and J gene segments. For a sequence to be retained, a match of at least six nucleotides was required to both a V gene segment and a J gene segment. Rearrangements were called productive when the CDR3 lacked stop codons and stayed in frame with V and J; all others were non-productive. Following IMGT convention, CDR3 was defined as the stretch from the second conserved V-encoded cysteine to the conserved J-encoded phenylalanine. In an earlier analysis of 500 to 650 of the donors, sequences lacking an unambiguous match to a single V gene segment were excluded. In an earlier analysis of 450 to 700 of the donors, V segments were called functional above 56.7% productive rearrangements and were called segregating when the between-donor standard deviation exceeded 5%. A statistical classification framework was developed to diagnose cytomegalovirus status using the catalog of TCR beta chain sequences. In a later analysis, V and J genes were assigned by comparing TCR nucleotide sequences against IMGT/GENE-DB human TR gene sequences. Using the TCRdist pipeline, a later analysis assigned CDR3 sequences along with most-parsimonious VDJ recombination scenarios. In a later analysis, every TCR beta chain was defined by the combination of its CDR3 amino acid sequence and its V-gene family, and reads without a unique V-gene family were dropped. As a way to deal with suspected cross-contamination and a sequencing artifact, a later analysis dropped 592 nucleotide sequences that were highly shared and had low generation probability. For each public chain, a later analysis derived a clonal expansion index from normalized ranks of inferred template counts within each repertoire. In a later analysis, generation probabilities were computed using a VDJ recombination model fitted to out-of-frame rearrangements, and the results were checked against IGoR. A later analysis scored TCR-TCR, TCR-HLA and TCR-CMV co-occurrence with hypergeometric tests, applying a repertoire-size bias correction to TCR pairs. To estimate false discovery rates, a later analysis permuted the HLA or CMV assignments 20 times. A later analysis grouped co-occurring TCRs with DBSCAN, adding TCRdist sequence similarity when clustering within HLA-allele-positive subsets. Repertoires with fewer than 30,000 or more than 120,000 public chains, plus five repertoires with anomalous nucleotide sharing, were excluded from co-occurrence clustering. TCRdb holds this immuneACCESS table with in-frame rearrangements only. Some clones are missing; in checked studies, unresolved V genes explain under half, and the rest has no known cause. That table is the source of V, J and clone size, and D and trimming were worked out from the DNA. The sample table holds 35,000 to 45,000 clones, of which less than 85% were seen once. In total, the top ten clones hold about 10% of the sample.

In total, around 600 healthy bone marrow donors made up the cohort. All cohort members were sampled while nominally healthy, although unrecorded immune exposures were likely present. The donor tested CMV seropositive and was one of the 289 seropositive cohort members. A peripheral blood sample was provided by each donor, and peripheral blood mononuclear cells were used for TCR beta sequencing. Genomic DNA was extracted from the blood cell samples with the Qiagen DNeasy Blood Extraction Kit. The sequenced sample consisted of PBMCs. The receptor was isolated from a young woman in good health and CMV-seropositive. The chain uses TRBV19 and TRBJ2-1, with a weak D call of TRBD2 (6 bases match). The bases read TGTGCCAGTAGCCTAGCGACCAACAATGAGCAGTTCTTC. Translation gives CASSLATNNEQFF. Here the CDR3 is joined to the reference TRBV19 and TRBJ2-1 genes, and the full variable domain is: DGGITQSPKYLFRKEGQNVTLSCEQNLNHDAMYWYRQDPGQGLRLIYYSQIVNDFQKGDIAEGYSVSREKKESFPLTVTSAQKNPTAFYLCASSLATNNEQFFGPGTRLTVL.